Shown below are 9 T cell receptor beta chains from a single sample sequenced in a study of cytomegalovirus exposure and HLA in healthy donors. PCR primers comprised 60 Vbeta and 13 Jbeta primers. The repertoire was sequenced with immunoSEQ multiplex PCR; TCRdb's copy has only in-frame clones and lacks some. The sample carries 100,000 to 150,000 clones, over 65% recorded once. The sequencing sample was made of PBMCs. The source is a man aged 50-59 years in good health and CMV-seronegative.

This clone was seen just once. The chain couples TRBV4-1 to TRBJ1-2; D gene uncertain. V was pared by 4 bases and J by 3 bases, with 15 bases between. The V gene's germline CDR1 is MGHRA and CDR2 YSYEKL. This CDR3 region has 15 residues. The CDR3 loop reads CASSRVGGTDYGYTF. CDR3 DNA: TGCGCCAGCAGCCGAGTAGGTGGTACAGACTATGGCTACACCTTC.

The chain is built from TRBV4-2 and TRBJ2-2; TRBD2 aligns across 10 bases. The CDR3 has 17 residues. Looked up from germline, CDR1 is LGHNA and CDR2 is YNFKEQ. Trimming at V came to 0 bases and at J to 1 base, leaving 2 bases not matched to a gene. The CDR3 is CASSQEPSGGNTGELFF. DNA for the CDR3: TGTGCCAGCAGCCAAGAGCCTAGCGGGGGGAACACCGGGGAGCTGTTTTTT.

The sample holds one count of this clone. V is TRBV7-6 and J is TRBJ1-5; D gene unclear. The CDR3 is 14 amino acids. The germline V and J ends were trimmed by 1 base and 9 bases, with 13 bases remaining between them. The V gene's germline CDR1 is SGHVS and CDR2 FNYEAQ. CDR3 sequence: CASSLGEARGPQHF. In DNA form, the CDR3 reads TGTGCCAGCAGCTTAGGTGAGGCTCGGGGGCCCCAGCATTTT.

The table lists this clone with a few counts. The rearrangement links TRBV5-4 to TRBJ2-2, with TRBD2 matching 8 bases. The CDR3 length is 15 residues. V lost 4 bases, J lost 1 base, and 3 bases stayed unmatched. Germline V gives CDR1 SGHNT, CDR2 YYREEE (reference sequence). CDR3 amino acids: CASSNGGGNTGELFF. The CDR3 bases are TGTGCCAGCAGCAACGGGGGGGGGAACACCGGGGAGCTGTTTTTT.

CDR3 DNA: TGTGCCAGCAGCTTTACTAGCGGGGGGGAACTTAATGAGCAGTTCTTC. This gives the protein CASSFTSGGELNEQFF. This sequence joins TRBV7-2 and TRBJ2-1; TRBD2 aligns across 13 bases. CDR1 and CDR2 (germline): SGHTA, FQGNSA. The V segment lost 3 bases and the J segment 7 bases; nucleotides outside the gene matches: 6. The CDR3 spans 16 residues.

A single count supports this clone. The gene calls are TRBV19 and TRBJ2-7, with 9 positions matching TRBD1. V lost 3 bases to trimming and J lost 5 bases; unmatched junction nucleotides: 8. Germline V CDR1 and CDR2: LNHDA, SQIVND (reference sequence). CDR3 length: 15 amino acids. The CDR3 reads CASSIGGQGHNEQYV. In nucleotides, the CDR3 is TGTGCCAGTAGTATCGGGGGACAGGGTCACAACGAGCAGTACGTC.

This chain's CDR3 is CASMDRSTDTQYF. In nucleotides, the CDR3 is TGTGCCAGCATGGACAGAAGCACAGATACGCAGTATTTT. The gene calls are TRBV6-1 and TRBJ2-3, with D perhaps TRBD1 (6 bases). Per the germline V gene, CDR1 is MNHNS and CDR2 is SASEGT. Trimming took 7 bases from V and 0 from J, leaving 8 bases between them. CDR3 length: 13 residues.

This clone was seen more than once but under ten times. The gene calls are TRBV7-2 and TRBJ2-1; TRBD2 agrees at 7 bases. V trimming: 1 base; J trimming: 8 bases; junction bases outside the gene matches: 5. This CDR3 has 14 amino acids. The germline V gene has CDR1 SGHTA and CDR2 FQGNSA. The CDR3 region is CASSLDEGRDEQFF. The CDR3 DNA follows: TGTGCCAGCAGCTTAGATGAGGGGAGGGATGAGCAGTTCTTC.

V gene TRBV4-2 combines with J gene TRBJ2-7; 10 nucleotides match TRBD2. After removal of 4 bases from V and 2 bases from J, the junction contained 14 bases not matched to a gene. The CDR3 sequence is 18 residues long. CDR1 LGHNA and CDR2 YNFKEQ come from the germline V gene. The CDR3 DNA is TGTGCCAGCAGCCTCGCCCCAGCGGGGGGGCTTATAGCCTACGAGCAGTACTTC. Amino acid sequence: CASSLAPAGGLIAYEQYF.